Listed below are T cell receptor beta chains from one sample, sequenced in a study of a mutant IDH1 vaccine in newly diagnosed glioma. Their specific antigens are unknown. Sequencing used immunoSEQ multiplex PCR; TCRdb keeps in-frame clones, though not all of them. Among 57,000 or so clones listed, roughly four fifths were seen once. The source material was PBMCs, sampled from a glioma patient whose treatment included an IDH1 peptide vaccine. These receptors were obtained from a man aged 30 to 45 with glioma. Both conserved end residues are part of each CDR3. The D gene is left open where the match is weak. Clone sizes are given selectively: once, few, many, or a class where the clone is expanded.

CDR3: CASSSTTVYNSPLHF; DNA: TGTGCCAGCAGTTCGACGACAGTCTATAATTCACCCCTCCACTTT; V: TRBV28; size: NA; J: TRBJ1-6; D: NA
CDR3: CASSQLTAMNTEAFF; DNA: TGTGCCAGCAGCCAGTTGACAGCCATGAACACTGAAGCTTTCTTT; V: TRBV7-9; size: NA; J: TRBJ1-1; D: NA
CDR3: CARVQEMNTEAFF; DNA: TGTGCCAGGGTACAGGAGATGAACACTGAAGCTTTCTTT; V: TRBV2; size: NA; J: TRBJ1-1; D: NA
CDR3: CASSQFRDETQYF; DNA: TGCGCCAGCAGCCAATTCAGGGACGAGACCCAGTACTTC; V: TRBV4-1; size: NA; J: TRBJ2-5; D: NA
CDR3: CASSFPQRDECNNEQFF; DNA: TGTGCCAGCAGCTTCCCCCAAAGGGATGAGTGTAACAATGAGCAGTTCTTC; V: TRBV7-4; size: NA; J: TRBJ2-1; D: NA
CDR3: CASSLTQMPTEAFF; DNA: TGTGCCAGCAGTTTAACTCAAATGCCCACTGAAGCTTTCTTT; V: TRBV27; size: NA; J: TRBJ1-1; D: NA
CDR3: CASSLASNEQYF; DNA: TGTGCCAGCAGCTTAGCGAGCAACGAGCAGTACTTC; V: TRBV7-9; size: NA; J: TRBJ2-7; D: NA
CDR3: CASSLDISGANVLTF; DNA: TGCGCCAGCAGCTTGGACATCTCTGGGGCCAACGTCCTGACTTTC; V: TRBV5-1; size: NA; J: TRBJ2-6; D: NA
CDR3: CASSLRGGALETQYF; DNA: TGTGCCAGCAGCTTACGCGGGGGGGCGTTAGAGACCCAGTACTTC; V: TRBV7-9; size: once; J: TRBJ2-5; D: TRBD2
CDR3: CASSNHPLRGRDGYTF; DNA: TGTGCCAGCAGCAATCACCCTCTCAGGGGGCGGGATGGCTACACCTTC; V: TRBV28; size: NA; J: TRBJ1-2; D: TRBD1
CDR3: CATGQYNEKLFF; DNA: TGTGCCACGGGACAGTATAATGAAAAACTGTTTTTT; V: TRBV15; size: NA; J: TRBJ1-4; D: TRBD1
CDR3: CASSLKGFYSNQPQHF; DNA: TGTGCCAGCAGTTTAAAGGGGTTTTATAGCAATCAGCCCCAGCATTTT; V: TRBV6-5; size: NA; J: TRBJ1-5; D: NA
CDR3: CASWLAGASGANVLTF; DNA: TGTGCCAGCTGGCTAGCGGGGGCCTCTGGGGCCAACGTCCTGACTTTC; V: TRBV5-4; size: NA; J: TRBJ2-6; D: TRBD2
CDR3: CASSSPSGRAIISYNEQFF; DNA: TGTGCCAGCAGCTCACCTAGCGGGAGGGCCATAATCTCCTACAATGAGCAGTTCTTC; V: TRBV7-9; size: NA; J: TRBJ2-1; D: TRBD2